The next 19 T cell receptor beta chains were all read from a single sample in a study of spatial heterogeneity in lung cancer. TCRdb re-called the 5' RACE reads with MiXCR, one entry per CDR3 protein. The sample yields under 100,000 distinct CDR3 sequences, around 9% seen once. Time point here: sample taken at primary tumor resection. Unsorted whole RNA samples from tumor, nontumor lung or frozen PBMC were sequenced. The sample here was PBMCs, taken at surgery. The receptor source for this set is a male donor with early-stage non-small cell lung cancer.

This clonotype was seen more than once but under ten times. The CDR3 sequence is CASSGRGTDTQYF. The CDR3 DNA reads TGTGCCAGCAGCGGGAGAGGCACAGATACGCAGTATTTT. This rearrangement joins TRBV28 to TRBJ2-3, with D maybe TRBD2 (6 bases). Germline V gene sequence: CDR1 MDHEN, CDR2 SYDVKM. The CDR3 loop spans 13 amino acids. V lost 6 bases to trimming and J lost 1 base, with 8 bases between them.

The chain combines TRBV6-1 with TRBJ2-3, with D perhaps being TRBD1 or TRBD2 (5 bases each). This CDR3 is 14 amino acids long. V lost 6 bases, J lost 7 bases, and 17 bases lay in between. Germline V gene sequence: CDR1 MNHNS, CDR2 SASEGT. CDR3 DNA sequence: TGTGCCAGCAGCGGAGAAATGGGACGATATACGCAGTATTTT. Encoded protein: CASSGEMGRYTQYF.

The V and J genes are TRBV30 and TRBJ1-2; D is undetermined. Germline-derived CDR1 and CDR2 are GTSNPN and SVGIG (reference sequence). V was shortened by 1 base and J by 4 bases, with 16 bases between the two germline ends. The CDR3 length is 15 residues. The CDR3 sequence is CAWSAGLNRGYGYTF. The CDR3 nucleotides read TGTGCCTGGAGTGCGGGCCTTAATCGCGGCTATGGCTACACCTTC.

Only a few counts were recorded for this clonotype. This chain joins TRBV4-2 and TRBJ2-3; D uncertain. The germline V gene has CDR1 LGHNA and CDR2 YNFKEQ. The length of the CDR3 is 12 residues. The V gene lost 0 bases and the J gene lost 5 bases, with 3 bases spanning the gap. The CDR3: CASSQDQDTQYF. In DNA form, the CDR3 reads TGTGCCAGCAGCCAAGATCAAGATACGCAGTATTTT.

The chain employs TRBV12-3 or TRBV12-4 and TRBJ1-4, with D possibly matching TRBD1 (5 bases). The CDR3 has 14 residues. Between the trimmed V and J ends, which lost 5 bases and 0 bases, there was a span of 7 bases. DNA for the CDR3: TGTGCCAGCAGTCCAGGGACAACTAATGAAAAACTGTTTTTT. It yields the protein CASSPGTTNEKLFF.

This clonotype was recorded at least ten times. The rearrangement joins TRBV7-9 to TRBJ2-3; D is unresolved. The CDR3 contains 14 residues. Looked up from germline, CDR1 is SEHNR and CDR2 is FQNEAQ (reference sequence). The ends were cut back, 5 bases at V and 0 bases at J, with 9 bases in the middle. The DNA for the CDR3 is TGTGCCAGCAGCCCCCGTGCTAGCACAGATACGCAGTATTTT. Residues: CASSPRASTDTQYF.

This clonotype was counted only a few times. The CDR3 DNA reads TGTGCCAGCAGCCTTAGCGGCCCTACCAACACCGGGGAGCTGTTTTTT. This translates into CASSLSGPTNTGELFF. V gene TRBV12-3 or TRBV12-4 combines with J gene TRBJ2-2; D is perhaps TRBD2 (6 bases). Trimming stripped 6 bases from V and 2 bases from J, with 16 bases between. CDR3 length: 16 amino acids.

This clonotype was picked up many times. The V gene is TRBV7-2, the J gene TRBJ2-3; 9 nucleotides match TRBD2. Trimming at V came to 3 bases and at J to 4 bases, leaving 2 bases not matched to a gene. Germline CDR1 SGHTA, CDR2 FQGNSA. This CDR3 comprises 14 residues. CDR3 amino acids: CASSLRGGADTQYF. As DNA, the CDR3 is TGTGCCAGCAGCTTGCGCGGGGGGGCAGATACGCAGTATTTT.

This clonotype was seen ten or more times. The genes are TRBV7-6 and TRBJ1-5; D is undetermined. V lost 6 bases, J lost 10 bases, and 13 bases lay in between. Germline values: CDR1 SGHVS, CDR2 FNYEAQ. CDR3 length: 12 amino acids. CDR3 sequence reads: CASSLAAGPQHF. CDR3 bases: TGTGCCAGCAGTTTGGCGGCGGGTCCCCAGCATTTT.

The chain joins TRBV3-1 to TRBJ2-7; a weak D match, TRBD2 (6 bases). CDR3 length equals 15 residues. The V and J ends lost 8 bases and 9 bases respectively, with 26 bases between them. The germline V gene encodes CDR1 LGHDT and CDR2 YNNKEL (reference sequence). In nucleotides, the CDR3 is TGTGCCAGCGGGTGGGACCATAGCGGAGCAGACGGGCAGTACTTC. Translated, it gives CASGWDHSGADGQYF.

This clonotype was counted ten times or more. The gene calls are TRBV10-3 and TRBJ2-3; 8 positions match TRBD2. The germline gives CDR1 ENHRY, CDR2 SYGVKD. The V and J ends lost 6 bases and 0 bases, in that order; junction bases with no gene match: 2. CDR3 length equals 14 residues. This CDR3 reads CAIRLAGSTDTQYF. The CDR3 DNA reads as TGTGCCATCAGGTTAGCGGGAAGCACAGATACGCAGTATTTT.

This clonotype was observed a handful of times. The chain employs TRBV2 and TRBJ2-5; 7 bases are shared with TRBD1. The junction had 5 bases not matched to a gene; V was cut back by 7 bases and J by 3 bases. The CDR3 length is 13 residues. CDR1 is SNHLY, CDR2 FYNNEI, per germline. The CDR3 nucleotides read TGTGCCAGCACAGGGACAGACAAAGAGACCCAGTACTTC. Encoded protein: CASTGTDKETQYF.

This clonotype has more than one count but fewer than ten. The chain has TRBV29-1 and TRBJ2-7, with D possibly being TRBD2 (6 bases). CDR1 and CDR2 from the germline V gene are SQVTM and ANQGSEA. Deletions cut 3 bases from V and 5 bases from J, with 11 bases between. The CDR3 extends over 12 amino acids. In DNA form, the CDR3 reads TGCAGCGTTGACGGGGGAACTGACGAGCAGTACTTC. This sequence encodes CSVDGGTDEQYF.

The table lists this clonotype with a few counts. This chain joins TRBV5-1 and TRBJ1-1; D might be TRBD1 (6 bases). V lost 0 bases and J 1 base, leaving 10 bases between the germline ends. The germline V gene encodes CDR1 SGHRS and CDR2 YFSETQ. CDR3 length: 15 amino acids. This CDR3 is CASSLAGGWNTEAFF. CDR3 nucleotides: TGCGCCAGCAGCTTGGCCGGGGGCTGGAACACTGAAGCTTTCTTT.

The chain carries TRBV10-3 and TRBJ2-2, with 12 positions matching TRBD2. Trimming cost V 5 bases and J 5 bases; bases outside gene matches: 3. This CDR3 region has 15 residues. The germline CDR1 and CDR2 sequences are ENHRY and SYGVKD. CDR3 residues: CAISRTSGETGELFF. As DNA, the CDR3 is TGTGCCATCAGTCGGACTAGCGGGGAGACCGGGGAGCTGTTTTTT.

To note about this clonotype: One end of the junction does not line up with germline, which may come from a read error. The genes are TRBV20-1 and TRBJ2-1; TRBD1 aligns across 7 bases. The CDR3 has 17 residues. CDR1 and CDR2 (germline): DFQATT, SNEGSKA (reference sequence). CDR3 nucleotides: TGCAATGCTAGAGATTCCTATGGGACAGTCTCCTACAATGAGCAGTTCTTC. Translated, it gives CNARDSYGTVSYNEQFF.

In this sample, this clonotype turned up a few times. The J gene is TRBJ2-3, the V gene TRBV5-1; no clear D. The V gene's germline CDR1 is SGHRS and CDR2 YFSETQ. This CDR3 is 16 amino acids long. The germline V and J ends were trimmed by 2 bases and 2 bases, with 15 bases remaining between them. The CDR3 loop reads CASSFQATPSTDTQYF. CDR3 bases: TGCGCCAGCAGCTTCCAGGCAACTCCTTCCACAGATACGCAGTATTTT.

The sample holds many counts of this clonotype. V gene TRBV12-3 or TRBV12-4 combines with J gene TRBJ1-1, with D unresolved. Trimming stripped 5 bases from V and 2 bases from J, with 12 bases between. This CDR3 is 14 amino acids long. The CDR3 coding sequence is TGTGCCAGCAGTCCGAGGACTGGCAACACTGAAGCTTTCTTT. Protein sequence: CASSPRTGNTEAFF.

Only a few counts were recorded for this clonotype. The chain is built from TRBV30 and TRBJ2-3; 7 bases agree with TRBD1. Germline values: CDR1 GTSNPN, CDR2 SVGIG (reference sequence). The CDR3 contains 15 residues. V was pared by 4 bases and J by 3 bases, with 10 bases of the junction left unmatched. CDR3 sequence: CAWTPTGSQTDTQYF. For the CDR3, the DNA is TGTGCCTGGACCCCGACAGGGTCGCAGACAGATACGCAGTATTTT.